This TCR beta chain derives from a study of T cell clones after liver transplantation. Study context: Immunosuppression withdrawal was tried within 2 years after liver transplantation in this trial. Draws occurred before transplant, before withdrawal, and after complete or failed withdrawal. Whole-study results and caveats: In two subjects, few donor cells limited the measurable donor-reactive repertoire. Rather than being deleted, graft donor-reactive T cells may have moved into the graft.

TCRdb keeps only in-frame clones here, not all; method: immunoSEQ multiplex PCR. Among about 100,000 clones listed, about 81% were seen once. Germline values: CDR1 SNHLY, CDR2 FYNNEI. The CDR3 has 16 residues. V was clipped by 5 bases and J by 1 base; unmatched bases: 3. A single count supports this clone. The antigen is undetermined. This material consisted of CD4+ T cells from blood, taken before liver transplant. The chain joins TRBV2 to TRBJ2-1; 12 bases agree with TRBD2. This receptor was obtained from a human donor who received a liver transplant. The chain's CDR3 is CASSKTSGSSYNEQFF. CDR3 DNA: TGTGCCAGCAGTAAGACTAGCGGGAGTTCCTACAATGAGCAGTTCTTC.